The 19 T cell receptor beta chains reported below all come from one sample, sequenced in a study of shared clonotypes between healthy human individuals. Libraries were prepared by immunoSEQ multiplex PCR; TCRdb keeps only in-frame clonotypes and omits some of them. The data show about 2.1 million clones, roughly 93% seen once. Naive CD8 cells, CD45RO-negative and positively selected for CCR7, excluded terminally differentiated effector memory CD45RA+ cells. The source material was naive CD8+ T cells from PBMCs. These receptors were taken from a man younger than 35 in good health. Some clones in this sample may be carry-over from other donors' samples.

This clone was seen once. The V call is TRBV28, the J call TRBJ2-5; D gene uncertain. Germline V lookup: CDR1 MDHEN, CDR2 SYDVKM. The CDR3 is 15 residues long. V was clipped by 3 bases and J by 3 bases, with 14 bases between them. The CDR3: CASSFPWAGEETQYF. The CDR3, as DNA: TGTGCCAGCAGTTTCCCTTGGGCAGGAGAAGAGACCCAGTACTTC.

The rearrangement joins TRBV7-2 to TRBJ2-1, with 7 nucleotides matching TRBD2. This CDR3 has 18 residues. V gave up 1 base and J gave up 0 bases; unmatched junction bases: 9. Germline V gives CDR1 SGHTA, CDR2 FQGNSA. This chain's CDR3 is CASSLDRLAESSYNEQFF. CDR3 nucleotides: TGTGCCAGCAGCTTAGACCGACTAGCTGAAAGCTCCTACAATGAGCAGTTCTTC.

The chain employs TRBV7-7 and TRBJ2-7, with TRBD1 as a possible D gene (5 bases). The CDR3 is 13 amino acids. V gave up 3 bases and J gave up 7 bases, with 13 bases separating them. Germline V gene sequence: CDR1 SSHAT, CDR2 FNYEAQ (reference sequence). The CDR3 reads CASSLMQGWEQYF. Written as DNA, the CDR3 is TGTGCCAGCAGCTTGATGCAGGGTTGGGAGCAGTACTTC.

This chain links TRBV14 with TRBJ2-7; TRBD1 agrees at 10 bases. CDR1 and CDR2 (germline): SGHDN, FVKESK. This CDR3 spans 16 amino acids. With V trimmed by 4 bases and J by 1 base, 7 bases remained unmatched. CDR3: CASSLRQGARSYEQYF. DNA for the CDR3: TGTGCCAGCAGCCTTCGACAGGGGGCTAGGTCCTACGAGCAGTACTTC.

V and J are TRBV5-5 and TRBJ1-1; TRBD1 matches at 8 bases. The germline gives CDR1 SGHKS, CDR2 YYEKEE (reference sequence). This CDR3 region has 13 residues. With V trimmed by 6 bases and J by 4 bases, 5 bases remained unmatched. CDR3 residues: CASTDRGATEAFF. The CDR3 DNA sequence: TGTGCCAGCACAGACAGGGGAGCCACTGAAGCTTTCTTT.

The CDR3 here is CASSLRREGPGELFF. CDR3 coding DNA: TGTGCCAGCAGTTTACGGCGGGAGGGCCCCGGGGAGCTGTTTTTT. V usage is TRBV28 and J usage is TRBJ2-2, with 9 positions matching TRBD2. Losses at the gene ends were 2 bases for V and 6 bases for J; bases not matched to a gene: 4. The germline V gene has CDR1 MDHEN and CDR2 SYDVKM. This CDR3 contains 15 residues.

The gene calls are TRBV5-1 and TRBJ2-7; maybe TRBD1 (6 bases). V was cut by 1 base and J by 3 bases, with 17 bases left in between. The CDR3 sequence is 16 residues long. Per the germline V gene, CDR1 is SGHRS and CDR2 is YFSETQ. The DNA of the CDR3 is TGCGCCAGCAGCTTGCTGCATCAGGGGAACCTCTACGAGCAGTACTTC. Protein product: CASSLLHQGNLYEQYF.

Comment on this clone: One end of the junction varies from germline; a read error may be responsible. The chain has TRBV7-9 and TRBJ2-1, with 9 bases lining up with TRBD2. This CDR3 spans 11 amino acids. The germline V gene has CDR1 SEHNR and CDR2 FQNEAQ (reference sequence). The CDR3 DNA is TGTGCCAGCAGCTCGGGACTAGCCGGGGTCTTC. Protein product: CASSSGLAGVF.

This sequence joins TRBV7-9 and TRBJ2-2; tentative D call: TRBD1 (6 bases). The V and J ends lost 7 bases and 6 bases respectively, with 18 bases between them. This CDR3 is 15 amino acids long. Germline V CDR1 and CDR2: SEHNR, FQNEAQ (reference sequence). In DNA form, the CDR3 reads TGTGCCAGCACCGCGAGGACAGTATATTCCGGGGAGCTGTTTTTT. It is translated as CASTARTVYSGELFF.

A single count supports this clone. The gene calls are TRBV4-1 and TRBJ2-7, with 7 bases identical to TRBD1. CDR1 and CDR2 from the germline V gene are MGHRA and YSYEKL. CDR3 length equals 15 residues. The junction had 11 bases not matched to a gene; V was cut back by 2 bases and J by 7 bases. In DNA form, the CDR3 reads TGCGCCAGCAGCCAAAAATCTACTACAGGGGTTGAGCAGTACTTC. Its protein product is CASSQKSTTGVEQYF.

V and J are TRBV4-1 and TRBJ2-2, with a weak D call TRBD2 (5 bases). The V and J ends lost 2 bases and 7 bases respectively, with 11 bases between them. The CDR3 loop spans 14 amino acids. The germline CDR1 and CDR2 sequences are MGHRA and YSYEKL. The chain's CDR3 is CASSQKRAGGELFF. CDR3 sequence (DNA): TGCGCCAGCAGCCAAAAGAGGGCGGGCGGGGAGCTGTTTTTT.

This clone appeared once. The CDR3 DNA reads TGTGCCAGCAGCGTATCCGGGACAGGGAATCAGCCCCAGCATTTT. This gives the protein CASSVSGTGNQPQHF. The V and J genes are TRBV7-8 and TRBJ1-5, with TRBD1 matching over 9 bases. Germline loops: CDR1 SGHVS, CDR2 FQNEAQ. Trimming removed 5 bases from V and 4 bases from J; junction bases left unmatched: 6. The CDR3 is 15 residues long.

The chain links TRBV30 to TRBJ1-1; D call uncertain. The CDR3 has 14 amino acids. Germline CDR1 reads GTSNPN; CDR2 reads SVGIG (reference sequence). V lost 5 bases and J lost 6, with 19 bases in between. CDR3 coding DNA: TGTGCCTGGGCCCAACGTGTCCCTGGCGCTGAAGCTTTCTTT. As protein: CAWAQRVPGAEAFF.

V and J are TRBV27 and TRBJ1-1; TRBD1 might be the D (5 bases). Germline values: CDR1 MNHEY, CDR2 SMNVEV (reference sequence). V was clipped by 5 bases and J by 3 bases, with 13 bases between them. The CDR3 length is 14 residues. CDR3 loop: CASSPLRGDTEAFF. CDR3 nucleotide sequence: TGTGCCAGCAGTCCGCTTCGGGGGGACACTGAAGCTTTCTTT.

The chain uses TRBV7-8 and TRBJ1-1; D is ambiguous. The germline gives CDR1 SGHVS, CDR2 FQNEAQ. Deletions cut 5 bases from V and 3 bases from J, with 13 bases between. The CDR3 totals 14 residues. CDR3: CASSVSEGYTEAFF. The CDR3 DNA is TGTGCCAGCAGCGTCTCCGAAGGATACACTGAAGCTTTCTTT. Full variable domain (rest looked up from reference TRBV7-8 and TRBJ1-1): GAGVSQSPRYKVAKRGQDVALRCDPISGHVSLFWYQQALGQGPEFLTYFQNEAQLDKSGLPSDRFFAERPEGSVSTLKIQRTQQEDSAVYLCASSVSEGYTEAFFGQGTRLTVV.

V usage is TRBV10-3 and J usage is TRBJ2-1; the D gene is possibly TRBD2 (8 bases). With 7 bases removed from V and 7 bases from J, the gap between germline ends came to 14 bases. The V gene's germline CDR1 is ENHRY and CDR2 SYGVKD. This CDR3 comprises 13 residues. CDR3 nucleotides: TGTGCCATCACGGGGGGGACAGAAAATGAGCAGTTCTTC. Amino acid sequence: CAITGGTENEQFF.

V usage is TRBV7-9 and J usage is TRBJ1-1; the D gene is possibly TRBD1 (6 bases). The CDR3 length is 13 residues. Trimming stripped 2 bases from V and 6 bases from J, with 10 bases between. In germline, CDR1 is SEHNR, CDR2 FQNEAQ (reference sequence). The CDR3 nucleotides read TGTGCCAGCAGCTTATCAGGGGCTGCTGAAGCTTTCTTT. Protein sequence: CASSLSGAAEAFF.

V and J are TRBV7-3 and TRBJ2-2; D is undetermined. V lost 4 bases and J 6 bases, leaving 15 bases between the germline ends. This CDR3 spans 15 amino acids. Germline V CDR1 and CDR2: SGHTA, FQGTGA. The CDR3 loop is CASSSGSRVPGELFF. The CDR3 nucleotides read TGTGCCAGCAGCTCCGGATCACGGGTCCCCGGGGAGCTGTTTTTT.

The gene calls are TRBV5-8 and TRBJ1-2; D unresolved. The CDR3 is 16 residues long. The V and J ends lost 3 bases and 4 bases respectively, with 19 bases between them. CDR1 and CDR2 from the germline V gene are SGHTS and YDEGEE. The CDR3 spells CASSSSSWGLAYGYTF. CDR3 in DNA: TGTGCCAGCAGCTCGTCTAGTTGGGGTTTGGCCTATGGCTACACCTTC.